Shown below are 32 T cell receptor beta chains from a single sample sequenced in a study of blood T cell repertoires in COVID-19. Sequencing used immunoSEQ multiplex PCR; TCRdb keeps in-frame clones, though not all of them. The sample contains approximately 300,000 clones, about 88% of which appear only once. Sequenced input: peripheral blood. These receptors were collected from a woman in her 30s with COVID-19, enrolled during active disease.

This clone was seen just once. V is TRBV3-1 (or the pseudogene TRBV3-2) and J is TRBJ2-5; D might be TRBD1 (5 bases). CDR1 is LGHDT and CDR2 is YNNKEL in the germline V gene (reference sequence). Trimming left V 4 bases short and J 4 bases short, with 10 bases between. The CDR3 has 13 residues. CDR3 protein: CASSRVDRETQYF. In DNA, the CDR3 is TGTGCCAGCAGCCGAGTTGACAGAGAGACCCAGTACTTC.

The J gene is TRBJ2-3, the V gene TRBV11-2; possible D gene TRBD2, 5 bases. V lost 1 base and J lost 4, with 24 bases in between. The CDR3 is made up of 19 amino acids. The V gene's germline CDR1 is SGHAT and CDR2 FQNNGV. CDR3 sequence reads: CASSLGSGAYAGGADTQYF. CDR3 bases: TGTGCCAGCAGCTTAGGGTCCGGTGCTTACGCGGGTGGGGCAGATACGCAGTATTTT. Variable domain in full (rest from reference TRBV11-2 and TRBJ2-3): EAGVAQSPRYKIIEKRQSVAFWCNPISGHATLYWYQQILGQGPKLLIQFQNNGVVDDSQLPKDRFSAERLKGVDSTLKIQPAKLEDSAVYLCASSLGSGAYAGGADTQYFGPGTRLTVL.

The chain uses TRBV28 and TRBJ2-1; 11 nucleotides agree with TRBD2. V gave up 3 bases and J gave up 5 bases; unmatched junction bases: 6. This CDR3 contains 16 residues. From germline, CDR1 is MDHEN and CDR2 SYDVKM. The DNA of the CDR3 is TGTGCCAGCAGTTTGTTATTAGCGGGAGGGCACAATGAGCAGTTCTTC. This sequence encodes CASSLLLAGGHNEQFF.

The chain combines TRBV11-3 with TRBJ2-7; perhaps TRBD1 as D (6 bases). Germline V gene data show CDR1 as SGHNT and CDR2 as YENEEA. The CDR3 has 14 residues. V lost 2 bases and J lost 3, with 11 bases in between. The CDR3 coding sequence is TGTGCCAGCAGCTTATTCTCGGACAGCTACGAGCAGTACTTC. Translation gives CASSLFSDSYEQYF.

The chain joins TRBV6-2 or TRBV6-3 to TRBJ2-7; 9 positions agree with TRBD2. CDR1 is MNHEY, CDR2 SVGEGT, per germline. V lost 2 bases to trimming and J lost 4 bases; unmatched junction nucleotides: 6. The CDR3 is 15 amino acids. This CDR3 is CASSYGGRVGYEQYF. The CDR3 DNA reads TGTGCCAGCAGTTACGGCGGGAGGGTCGGATACGAGCAGTACTTC.

CDR3 coding DNA: TGTGCCTGGAGTGACCTGGGGTACAGGGGGCGTAGGACTGAAGCTTTCTTT. Translation gives CAWSDLGYRGRRTEAFF. The chain combines TRBV30 with TRBJ1-1; the match to TRBD1 covers 9 bases. The CDR3 totals 17 residues. Germline values: CDR1 GTSNPN, CDR2 SVGIG (reference sequence). The ends lost 1 base at V and 5 bases at J; junction bases unmatched: 14.

This clone has only a few counts. In nucleotides, the CDR3 is TGCAGTGCTAGTGTGGGGGGGGACCAGCCCCAGCATTTT. Translating it yields CSASVGGDQPQHF. The rearrangement joins TRBV20-1 to TRBJ1-5; perhaps TRBD1 as D (5 bases). This CDR3 contains 13 residues. In germline, CDR1 is DFQATT, CDR2 SNEGSKA (reference sequence). Trimming pared 3 bases from V and 7 bases from J, leaving 13 bases between.

The rearrangement joins TRBV7-9 to TRBJ2-1; no reliable D call. Trimming shortened V by 5 bases and J by 15 bases, and 5 bases separated the two germline ends. The CDR3 has 8 amino acids. CDR1 is SEHNR, CDR2 FQNEAQ, per germline (reference sequence). CDR3 sequence reads: CASSPGFF. The DNA for the CDR3 is TGTGCCAGCAGCCCCGGGTTCTTC.

The chain links TRBV7-9 to TRBJ2-5; 9 positions match TRBD1. Germline loops: CDR1 SEHNR, CDR2 FQNEAQ (reference sequence). Trimming took 5 bases from V and 5 from J; bases not matched to a gene: 9. The CDR3 length is 15 residues. This CDR3 is CASSGDRAHQETQYF. The CDR3 nucleotides are TGTGCCAGCAGCGGGGACAGGGCACATCAGGAGACCCAGTACTTC.

The chain has TRBV15 and TRBJ1-2, with 8 bases that match TRBD1. Germline CDR1 LNHNV, CDR2 YYDKDF (reference sequence). This CDR3 comprises 13 residues. The trim removed 5 bases at V and 4 bases at J, leaving 3 bases unmatched. The chain's CDR3 is CATSGTGGYGYTF. CDR3 bases: TGTGCCACCAGCGGAACAGGGGGCTATGGCTACACCTTC.

For this clone: The same CDR3 arises from other DNA sequences in this sample as well. The chain combines TRBV6-2 or TRBV6-3 with TRBJ2-4; 7 bases line up with TRBD2. CDR1 MNHEY and CDR2 SVGEGT come from the germline V gene. The CDR3 sequence is 16 residues long. The ends lost 2 bases at V and 0 bases at J; junction bases unmatched: 4. CDR3 DNA: TGTGCCAGCAGTTACCCGGGAGGCCTAGCCAAAAACATTCAGTACTTC. Residues: CASSYPGGLAKNIQYF.

This clone occurred once. V gene TRBV13 combines with J gene TRBJ2-3; 9 positions agree with TRBD1. This CDR3 is built from 14 residues. Per germline, CDR1 PRHDT and CDR2 FYEKMQ (reference sequence). V shed 7 bases and J 5 bases; nucleotides not matched to a gene: 7. CDR3: CASKEQGAVDTQYF. In DNA form, the CDR3 reads TGTGCCAGCAAAGAACAGGGGGCCGTAGATACGCAGTATTTT. The complete variable domain, with remaining parts taken from reference TRBV13 and TRBJ2-3, reads AAGVIQSPRHLIKEKRETATLKCYPIPRHDTVYWYQQGPGQDPQFLISFYEKMQSDKGSIPDRFSAQQFSDYHSELNMSSLELGDSALYFCASKEQGAVDTQYFGPGTRLTVL.

The rearrangement joins TRBV11-3 to TRBJ2-1, with TRBD2 matching 12 bases. CDR1 is SGHNT and CDR2 is YENEEA in the germline V gene. The CDR3 extends over 15 amino acids. The V segment lost 2 bases and the J segment 5 bases; nucleotides outside the gene matches: 1. CDR3 loop: CASSLRTSGDNEQFF. The CDR3 DNA reads TGTGCCAGCAGCTTAAGGACTAGCGGGGACAATGAGCAGTTCTTC.

The CDR3 region is CATSDPGRGMADTQYF. The CDR3 DNA sequence: TGTGCCACCAGTGATCCCGGGAGGGGGATGGCAGATACGCAGTATTTT. This chain uses TRBV24-1 with TRBJ2-3; 8 bases are a match to TRBD2. Trimming cost V 3 bases and J 4 bases; bases outside gene matches: 8. The CDR3 runs 16 residues. Germline loops: CDR1 KGHDR, CDR2 SFDVKD.

The chain is built from TRBV7-2 and TRBJ2-5; the D gene is possibly TRBD2 (6 bases). Per germline, CDR1 SGHTA and CDR2 FQGNSA. V lost 5 bases and J lost 5, with 21 bases in between. The CDR3 contains 16 residues. CDR3 sequence: CASSKGLARVGETQYF. The CDR3 DNA reads TGTGCCAGCAGCAAGGGGCTAGCGAGAGTTGGGGAGACCCAGTACTTC.

V is TRBV6-2 or TRBV6-3 and J is TRBJ2-1; D may be TRBD1 (5 bases). This CDR3 has 13 amino acids. Germline V gene sequence: CDR1 MNHEY, CDR2 SVGEGT. V lost 0 bases and J 11 bases, leaving 11 bases between the germline ends. The CDR3 sequence: CASSYSLTAQQFF. DNA of the CDR3: TGTGCCAGCAGTTACTCTTTGACAGCCCAGCAGTTCTTC.

The J gene is TRBJ2-6, the V gene TRBV6-2 or TRBV6-3; 10 positions match TRBD1. Germline V gene lookup returns CDR1 MNHEY and CDR2 SVGEGT. The CDR3 loop spans 16 amino acids. The V segment lost 6 bases and the J segment 0 bases; nucleotides outside the gene matches: 2. The CDR3 is CASSRTGGSGANVLTF. The CDR3 DNA sequence: TGTGCCAGCAGCCGGACAGGGGGCTCTGGGGCCAACGTCCTGACTTTC.

This chain joins TRBV10-2 and TRBJ2-3; TRBD2 matches 10 bases. V trimming: 4 bases; J trimming: 6 bases; junction bases outside the gene matches: 4. CDR3 size: 14 residues. Germline V gene lookup returns CDR1 WSHSY and CDR2 SAAADI. The CDR3 coding sequence is TGCGCCAGCAGTGTCTCAGCGGGAGGGGATACGCAGTATTTT. It is translated as CASSVSAGGDTQYF.

The V and J genes are TRBV24-1 and TRBJ1-4, with D possibly being TRBD1 (6 bases). Germline-derived CDR1 and CDR2 are KGHDR and SFDVKD. The CDR3 contains 15 residues. V was pared by 4 bases and J by 1 base, with 9 bases between. This chain's CDR3 is CATSDPGVTNEKLFF. The CDR3 DNA is TGTGCCACCAGTGACCCAGGGGTAACTAATGAAAAACTGTTTTTT.

The chain joins TRBV4-2 to TRBJ2-7; the match to TRBD1 covers 8 bases. With V trimmed by 2 bases and J by 11 bases, 8 bases remained unmatched. The CDR3 is 13 residues long. Germline V gene sequence: CDR1 LGHNA, CDR2 YNFKEQ. DNA for the CDR3: TGTGCCAGCAGCCAATCTCTTAAGGACAGGGAGTACTTC. Encoded protein: CASSQSLKDREYF.

The chain has TRBV9 and TRBJ1-5, with a weak D call TRBD1 (6 bases). The CDR3 runs to 14 residues. V lost 0 bases and J lost 7, with 11 bases in between. Per germline, CDR1 SGDLS and CDR2 YYNGEE. CDR3 coding DNA: TGTGCCAGCAGCGTAGATCCAGGGGAACAGCCCCAGCATTTT. It specifies CASSVDPGEQPQHF.

The chain recombines TRBV29-1 with TRBJ1-5; D possibly corresponds to TRBD1 (6 bases). V shed 6 bases and J shed 2 bases, with 11 bases lying between them. This CDR3 is built from 13 residues. Germline V gene sequence: CDR1 SQVTM, CDR2 ANQGSEA. CDR3 sequence: CSVSQGGNQPQHF. The CDR3 DNA follows: TGCAGCGTATCACAGGGAGGCAATCAGCCCCAGCATTTT.

The chain employs TRBV7-9 and TRBJ2-7, with 8 bases that match TRBD2. There are 16 residues in the CDR3. Germline V gene data show CDR1 as SEHNR and CDR2 as FQNEAQ (reference sequence). Trimming took 5 bases from V and 3 from J; bases not matched to a gene: 12. Here the CDR3 DNA reads TGTGCCAGCAGCGATACACGGACTAGCTCTAACTACGAGCAGTACTTC. It encodes CASSDTRTSSNYEQYF.

This clone has just one count. V and J are TRBV19 and TRBJ1-1; 12 positions match TRBD1. The germline V gene has CDR1 LNHDA and CDR2 SQIVND (reference sequence). V lost 9 bases to trimming and J lost 10 bases; unmatched junction nucleotides: 12. The CDR3 covers 14 residues. The DNA for the CDR3 is TGTGCCAGCAGAGGGGGACAGGGGGCTGCTCGAGCTTTCTTT. Translating it yields CASRGGQGAARAFF.

The chain has TRBV2 and TRBJ1-5; D might be TRBD1 (5 bases). CDR1 is SNHLY and CDR2 is FYNNEI in the germline V gene. This CDR3 comprises 13 residues. Trimming pared 6 bases from V and 6 bases from J, leaving 12 bases between. The CDR3 protein is CASRAGSFQPQHF. As DNA, the CDR3 is TGTGCCAGCAGAGCAGGGTCCTTTCAGCCCCAGCATTTT. Full variable domain (rest looked up from reference TRBV2 and TRBJ1-5): EPEVTQTPSHQVTQMGQEVILRCVPISNHLYFYWYRQILGQKVEFLVSFYNNEISEKSEIFDDQFSVERPDGSNFTLKIRSTKLEDSAMYFCASRAGSFQPQHFGDGTRLSIL.

This chain joins TRBV4-1 and TRBJ2-1; D gene unclear. Germline lookup yields CDR1 MGHRA and CDR2 YSYEKL. V lost 0 bases to trimming and J lost 0 bases, with 15 bases between them. This CDR3 spans 18 amino acids. CDR3: CASSQEQRSPSSYNEQFF. The CDR3 DNA reads TGCGCCAGCAGCCAAGAGCAGAGGAGTCCCAGCTCCTACAATGAGCAGTTCTTC.

The chain uses TRBV9 and TRBJ2-2; 7 nucleotides align to TRBD1. Germline loops: CDR1 SGDLS, CDR2 YYNGEE. The CDR3 totals 15 residues. V shed 1 base, J shed 6 bases, and the junction held 6 bases outside the gene matches. Here the CDR3 reads CASSVRDRVAGELFF. For the CDR3, the DNA is TGTGCCAGCAGCGTACGCGACAGGGTGGCCGGGGAGCTGTTTTTT.

The chain joins TRBV28 to TRBJ2-6, with 11 nucleotides matching TRBD1. This CDR3 comprises 19 residues. J gave up 4 bases and V 1 base, and 9 bases lay outside the gene matches. The germline V gene has CDR1 MDHEN and CDR2 SYDVKM. CDR3 in DNA: TGTGCCAGCAGTTTATCCGAAGGACAGGGGGCGCCCGGGGCCAACGTCCTGACTTTC. The encoded protein is CASSLSEGQGAPGANVLTF.

V usage is TRBV5-1 and J usage is TRBJ2-3; 10 bases line up with TRBD1. Trimming at V came to 5 bases and at J to 2 bases, leaving 8 bases not matched to a gene. The CDR3 totals 16 residues. The V gene's germline CDR1 is SGHRS and CDR2 YFSETQ. The CDR3 is CASRRQGAGNTDTQYF. For the CDR3, the DNA is TGCGCCAGCAGGAGACAGGGGGCGGGAAACACAGATACGCAGTATTTT.

The sample holds a few counts of this clone. The chain links TRBV28 to TRBJ1-4, with unresolved D. The CDR3 is 17 residues long. Trimming pared 3 bases from V and 4 bases from J, leaving 18 bases between. The V gene's germline CDR1 is MDHEN and CDR2 SYDVKM. The CDR3 loop is CASSLSLARTGNEKLFF. The CDR3 DNA follows: TGTGCCAGCAGTTTGTCGTTGGCCCGCACGGGTAATGAAAAACTGTTTTTT.

The chain links TRBV6-5 to TRBJ2-1, with TRBD2 matching 9 bases. Looked up from germline, CDR1 is MNHEY and CDR2 is SVGAGI. This CDR3 has 14 residues. The V segment lost 5 bases and the J segment 3 bases; nucleotides outside the gene matches: 2. CDR3 loop: CASSRLAVYNEQFF. CDR3 DNA sequence: TGTGCCAGCAGTCGACTAGCGGTCTACAATGAGCAGTTCTTC.

This chain uses TRBV6-5 with TRBJ2-7; 8 bases agree with TRBD2. CDR3 length equals 13 residues. V shed 6 bases and J 7 bases; nucleotides not matched to a gene: 8. Germline V gene lookup returns CDR1 MNHEY and CDR2 SVGAGI. DNA for the CDR3: TGTGCCAGCAGAGCGGGAGAACTTAAGGAGCAGTACTTC. Protein product: CASRAGELKEQYF.